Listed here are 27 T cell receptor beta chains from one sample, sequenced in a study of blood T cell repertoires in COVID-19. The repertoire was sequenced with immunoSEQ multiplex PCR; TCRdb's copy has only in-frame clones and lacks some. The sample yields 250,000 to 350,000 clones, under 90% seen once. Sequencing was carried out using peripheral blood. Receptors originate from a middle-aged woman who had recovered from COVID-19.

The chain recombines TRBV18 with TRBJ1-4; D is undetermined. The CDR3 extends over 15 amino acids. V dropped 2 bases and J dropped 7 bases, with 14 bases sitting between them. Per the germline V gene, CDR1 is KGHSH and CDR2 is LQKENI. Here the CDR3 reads CASSPSQRHFEKLFF. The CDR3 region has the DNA TGTGCCAGCTCACCATCCCAAAGACACTTTGAAAAACTGTTTTTT. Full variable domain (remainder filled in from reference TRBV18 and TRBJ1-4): NAGVMQNPRHLVRRRGQEARLRCSPMKGHSHVYWYRQLPEEGLKFMVYLQKENIIDESGMPKERFSAEFPKEGPSILRIQQVVRGDSAAYFCASSPSQRHFEKLFFGSGTQLSVL.

The CDR3, as DNA: TGTGCCAGCAGTGAACTGACAGGGAGCAATCAGCCCCAGCATTTT. This codes for CASSELTGSNQPQHF. The chain uses TRBV6-1 and TRBJ1-5; the match to TRBD1 covers 7 bases. The CDR3 sequence is 15 residues long. V gave up 2 bases and J gave up 1 base; unmatched junction bases: 2. Per germline, CDR1 MNHNS and CDR2 SASEGT.

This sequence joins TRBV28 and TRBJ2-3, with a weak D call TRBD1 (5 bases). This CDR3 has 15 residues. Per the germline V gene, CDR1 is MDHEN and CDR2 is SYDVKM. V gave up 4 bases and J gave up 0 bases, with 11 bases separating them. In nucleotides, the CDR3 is TGTGCCAGCAGTTATGGCGGACATAGCACAGATACGCAGTATTTT. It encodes CASSYGGHSTDTQYF.

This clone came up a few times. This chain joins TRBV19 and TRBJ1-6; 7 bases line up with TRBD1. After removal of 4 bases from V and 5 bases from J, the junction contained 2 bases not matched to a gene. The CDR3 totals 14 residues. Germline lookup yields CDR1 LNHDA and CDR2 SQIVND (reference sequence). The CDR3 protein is CASSTGTDNSPLHF. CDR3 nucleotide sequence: TGTGCCAGTAGTACCGGGACAGATAATTCACCCCTCCACTTT.

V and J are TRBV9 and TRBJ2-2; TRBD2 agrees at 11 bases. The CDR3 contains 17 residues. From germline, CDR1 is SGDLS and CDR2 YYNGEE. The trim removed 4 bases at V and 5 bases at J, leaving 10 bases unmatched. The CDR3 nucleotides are TGTGCCAGCAGCCCCCGGGGGACTAGCGGAATAACCGGGGAGCTGTTTTTT. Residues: CASSPRGTSGITGELFF.

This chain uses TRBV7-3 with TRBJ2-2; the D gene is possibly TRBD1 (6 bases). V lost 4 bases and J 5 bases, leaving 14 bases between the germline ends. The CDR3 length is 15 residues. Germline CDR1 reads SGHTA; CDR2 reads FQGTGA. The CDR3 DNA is TGTGCCAGCAGCTCTCGGGACAAACGTACCGGGGAGCTGTTTTTT. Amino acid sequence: CASSSRDKRTGELFF.

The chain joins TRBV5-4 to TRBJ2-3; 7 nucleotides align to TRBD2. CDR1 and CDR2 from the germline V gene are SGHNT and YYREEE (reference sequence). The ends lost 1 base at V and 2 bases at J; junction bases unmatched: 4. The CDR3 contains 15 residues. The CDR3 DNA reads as TGTGCCAGCAGCTTGTCTCTAGCGGCCACAGATACGCAGTATTTT. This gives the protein CASSLSLAATDTQYF.

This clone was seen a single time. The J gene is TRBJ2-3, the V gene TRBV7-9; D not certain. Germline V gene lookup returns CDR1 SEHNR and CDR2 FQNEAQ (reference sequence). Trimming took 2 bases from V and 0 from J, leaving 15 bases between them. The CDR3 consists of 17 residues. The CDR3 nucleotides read TGTGCCAGCAGCTTAAACCCGCGGCTTTCTAGCACAGATACGCAGTATTTT. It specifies CASSLNPRLSSTDTQYF.

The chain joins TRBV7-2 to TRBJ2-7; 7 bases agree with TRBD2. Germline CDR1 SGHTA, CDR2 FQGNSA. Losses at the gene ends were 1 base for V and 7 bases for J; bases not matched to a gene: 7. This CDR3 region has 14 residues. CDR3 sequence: CASSLVAGVREQYF. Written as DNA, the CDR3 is TGTGCCAGCAGCTTAGTGGCGGGAGTGAGGGAGCAGTACTTC.

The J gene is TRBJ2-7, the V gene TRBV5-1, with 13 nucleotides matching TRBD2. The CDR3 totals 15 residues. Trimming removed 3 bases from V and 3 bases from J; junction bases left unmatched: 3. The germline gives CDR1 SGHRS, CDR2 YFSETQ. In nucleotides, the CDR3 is TGCGCCAGCAGCTCGGGACTAGCGGGGAACTACGAGCAGTACTTC. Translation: CASSSGLAGNYEQYF.

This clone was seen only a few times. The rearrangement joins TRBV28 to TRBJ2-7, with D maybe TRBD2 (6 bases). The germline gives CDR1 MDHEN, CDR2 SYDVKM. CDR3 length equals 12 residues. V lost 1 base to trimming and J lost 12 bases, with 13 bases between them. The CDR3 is CASSLLAGSTYF. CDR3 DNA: TGTGCCAGCAGTTTATTGGCGGGATCGACGTACTTC.

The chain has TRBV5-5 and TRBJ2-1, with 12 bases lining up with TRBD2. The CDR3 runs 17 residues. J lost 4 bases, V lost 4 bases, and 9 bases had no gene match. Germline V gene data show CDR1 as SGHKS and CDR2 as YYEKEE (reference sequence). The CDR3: CASSRDRLAGAYNEQFF. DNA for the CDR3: TGTGCCAGCAGCCGGGACAGACTAGCGGGAGCGTACAATGAGCAGTTCTTC.

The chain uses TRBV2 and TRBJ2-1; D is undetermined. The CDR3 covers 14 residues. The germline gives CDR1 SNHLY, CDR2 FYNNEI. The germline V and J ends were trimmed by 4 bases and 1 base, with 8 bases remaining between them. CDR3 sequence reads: CASSALASYNEQFF. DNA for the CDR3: TGTGCCAGCAGTGCTTTAGCATCCTACAATGAGCAGTTCTTC.

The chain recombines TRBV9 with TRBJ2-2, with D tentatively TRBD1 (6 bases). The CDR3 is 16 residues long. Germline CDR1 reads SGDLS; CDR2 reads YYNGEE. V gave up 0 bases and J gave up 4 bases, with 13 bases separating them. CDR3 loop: CASSVAWTDLTGELFF. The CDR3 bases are TGTGCCAGCAGCGTAGCTTGGACAGACCTCACCGGGGAGCTGTTTTTT.

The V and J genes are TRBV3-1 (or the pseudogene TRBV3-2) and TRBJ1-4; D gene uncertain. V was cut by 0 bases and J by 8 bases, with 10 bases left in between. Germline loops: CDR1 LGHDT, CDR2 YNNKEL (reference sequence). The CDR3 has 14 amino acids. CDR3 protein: CASSQDGSPEKLFF. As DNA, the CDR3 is TGTGCCAGCAGCCAAGACGGTTCCCCCGAAAAACTGTTTTTT.

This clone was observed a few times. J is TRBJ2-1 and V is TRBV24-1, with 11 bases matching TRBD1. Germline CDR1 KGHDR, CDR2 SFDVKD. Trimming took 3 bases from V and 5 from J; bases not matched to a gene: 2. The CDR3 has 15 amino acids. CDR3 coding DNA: TGTGCCACCAGTGATGCGGGACAGGGGGACAATGAGCAGTTCTTC. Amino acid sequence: CATSDAGQGDNEQFF.

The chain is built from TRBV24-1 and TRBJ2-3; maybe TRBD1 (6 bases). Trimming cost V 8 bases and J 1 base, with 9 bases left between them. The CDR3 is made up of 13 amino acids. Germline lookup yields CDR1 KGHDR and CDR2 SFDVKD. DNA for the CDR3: TGTGCCACCACGGGACACCGCACAGATACGCAGTATTTT. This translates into CATTGHRTDTQYF.

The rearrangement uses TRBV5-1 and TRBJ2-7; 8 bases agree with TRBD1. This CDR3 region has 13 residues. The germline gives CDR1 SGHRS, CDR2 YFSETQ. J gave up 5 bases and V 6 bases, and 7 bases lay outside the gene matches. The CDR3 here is CASNKGQGDEQYF. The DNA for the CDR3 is TGCGCCAGCAACAAAGGACAGGGCGACGAGCAGTACTTC.

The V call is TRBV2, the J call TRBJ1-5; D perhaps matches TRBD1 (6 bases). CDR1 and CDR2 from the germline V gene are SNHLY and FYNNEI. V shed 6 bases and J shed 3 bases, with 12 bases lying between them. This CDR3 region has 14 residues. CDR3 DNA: TGTGCCAGCAGGACGGACAGCTTCAATCAGCCCCAGCATTTT. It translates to CASRTDSFNQPQHF.

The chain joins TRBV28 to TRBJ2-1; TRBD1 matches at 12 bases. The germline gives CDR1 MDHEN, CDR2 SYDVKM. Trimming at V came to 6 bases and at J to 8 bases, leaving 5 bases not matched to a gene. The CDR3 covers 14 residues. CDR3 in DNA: TGTGCCAGCAGCACGGGACAGGGGGCCGATGAGCAGTTCTTC. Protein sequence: CASSTGQGADEQFF.

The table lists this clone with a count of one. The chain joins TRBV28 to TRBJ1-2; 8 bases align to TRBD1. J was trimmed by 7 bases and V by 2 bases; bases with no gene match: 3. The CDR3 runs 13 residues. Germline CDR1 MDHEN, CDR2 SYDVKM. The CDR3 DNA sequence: TGTGCCAGCAGTTTACAGGGGGCGCTTGGCTACACCTTC. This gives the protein CASSLQGALGYTF.

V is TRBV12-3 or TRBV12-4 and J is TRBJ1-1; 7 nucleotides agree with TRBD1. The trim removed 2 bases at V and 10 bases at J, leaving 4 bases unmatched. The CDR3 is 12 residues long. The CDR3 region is CASSLLAGGAFF. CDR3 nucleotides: TGTGCCAGCAGTTTATTAGCAGGGGGAGCTTTCTTT.

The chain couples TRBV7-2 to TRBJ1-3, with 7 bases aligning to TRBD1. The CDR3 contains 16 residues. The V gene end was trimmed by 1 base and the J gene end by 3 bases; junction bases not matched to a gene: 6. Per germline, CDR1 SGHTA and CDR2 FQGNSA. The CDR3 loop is CASSLEATGSGNTIYF. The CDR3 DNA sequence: TGTGCCAGCAGCTTAGAGGCGACAGGGAGTGGAAACACCATATATTTT.

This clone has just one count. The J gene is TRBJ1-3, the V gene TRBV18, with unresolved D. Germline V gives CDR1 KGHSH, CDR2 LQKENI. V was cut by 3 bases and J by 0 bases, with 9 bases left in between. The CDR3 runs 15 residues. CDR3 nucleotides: TGTGCCAGCTCACCGTCCGGGAACTCTGGAAACACCATATATTTT. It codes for CASSPSGNSGNTIYF.

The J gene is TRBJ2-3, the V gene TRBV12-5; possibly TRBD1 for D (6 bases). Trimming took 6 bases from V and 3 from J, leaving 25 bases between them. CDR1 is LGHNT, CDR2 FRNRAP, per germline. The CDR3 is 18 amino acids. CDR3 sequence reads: CASGRDKKDSVGTDTQYF. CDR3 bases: TGTGCTAGTGGGAGGGACAAGAAAGACAGCGTAGGAACAGATACGCAGTATTTT.

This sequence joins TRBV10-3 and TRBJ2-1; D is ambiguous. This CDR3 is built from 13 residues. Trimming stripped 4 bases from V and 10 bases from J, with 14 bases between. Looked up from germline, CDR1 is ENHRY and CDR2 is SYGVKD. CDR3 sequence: CAISVSPRWEQFF. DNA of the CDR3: TGTGCCATCAGTGTTTCCCCTCGGTGGGAGCAGTTCTTC.

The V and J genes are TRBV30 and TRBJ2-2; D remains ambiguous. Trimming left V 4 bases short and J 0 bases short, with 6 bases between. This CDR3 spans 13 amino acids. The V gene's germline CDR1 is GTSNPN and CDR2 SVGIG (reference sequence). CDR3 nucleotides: TGTGCCTGGACTAGTTCGAACACCGGGGAGCTGTTTTTT. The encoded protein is CAWTSSNTGELFF. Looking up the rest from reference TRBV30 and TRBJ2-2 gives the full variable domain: SQTIHQWPATLVQPVGSPLSLECTVEGTSNPNLYWYRQAAGRGLQLLFYSVGIGQISSEVPQNLSASRPQDRQFILSSKKLLLSDSGFYLCAWTSSNTGELFFGEGSRLTVL.